This is a list of T cell receptor beta chains from one sample in a study of T cells expressing NK-cell markers. Each CDR3 protein gets one entry in TCRdb, which reprocessed the 5' RACE reads and gives no DNA. The sample holds roughly 450,000 distinct CDR3 sequences. Sequencing was carried out using blood T cells: a sorted CD56 or NKG2C T cell subset, CD4+ or CD8+ T cells, or bulk PBMC T cells (not recorded which). Receptor source: a woman between 45 and 65 years old in good health. Each CDR3 is given with its conserved first and last residue.

J: TRBJ2-1
V: TRBV6-5
CDR3: CATWGLALNNEQFF

J: TRBJ1-1
V: TRBV3-1
CDR3: CASSQGYRGNTEAFF

J: TRBJ2-7
V: TRBV15
CDR3: CATSREPLLGNEQYF

J: TRBJ2-3
V: TRBV9
CDR3: CASSVADPGVAQYF

J: TRBJ1-4
V: TRBV3-1
CDR3: CASSQAGGKLFF

J: TRBJ2-5
V: TRBV6-2/TRBV6-3
CDR3: CASRPTAAPGPSQESQYF

J: TRBJ2-3
V: TRBV6-5
CDR3: CASRRTVITDTQYF

J: TRBJ2-3
V: TRBV20-1
CDR3: CSARDLFGLSGLAGTDTQYF

J: TRBJ2-7
V: TRBV20-1
CDR3: CSARDRERGSYEQYF

J: TRBJ2-3
V: TRBV4-1
CDR3: CASSPQGLAGYADTQYF

J: TRBJ2-1
V: TRBV20-1
CDR3: CSAKKIAGGNEQFF

J: TRBJ2-3
V: TRBV20-1
CDR3: CSARDEGVRTDTQYF

J: TRBJ2-3
V: TRBV3-1
CDR3: CASSQQGIFTDTQYF

J: TRBJ2-1
V: TRBV20-1
CDR3: CSAAGQKTNNEQFF

J: TRBJ1-6
V: TRBV5-1
CDR3: CASRSQHNSPLHF

J: TRBJ2-1
V: TRBV12-3/TRBV12-4
CDR3: CASSFRQGDEQFF

J: TRBJ2-5
V: TRBV5-6
CDR3: CASSLANRVPQQETQYF

J: TRBJ2-7
V: TRBV24-1
CDR3: CATSASGGSSYEQYF

J: TRBJ2-7
V: TRBV2
CDR3: CASTPRQKVAMQYF

J: TRBJ2-2
V: TRBV19
CDR3: CASSLPWSGELFF

J: TRBJ2-1
V: TRBV5-1
CDR3: CASSFRAGEGNNEQFF

J: TRBJ2-1
V: TRBV5-4
CDR3: CASSLLTNEQFF

J: TRBJ2-5
V: TRBV3-1
CDR3: CASSQDRTSEETQYF

J: TRBJ2-1
V: TRBV14
CDR3: CASRKAGGSNNEQFF

J: TRBJ1-2
V: TRBV29-1
CDR3: CSVEGGTGKNYTF

J: TRBJ2-1
V: TRBV27
CDR3: CASSLPSTSGRANEQFF

J: TRBJ2-2
V: TRBV5-5
CDR3: CASSPEDTGELFF

J: TRBJ1-1
V: TRBV29-1
CDR3: CSVDTSLNTEAFF

J: TRBJ2-4
V: TRBV4-1
CDR3: CASSRPGTELAKNIQYF

J: TRBJ1-1
V: TRBV11-2
CDR3: CASSLGAHRGPVNTEAFF

J: TRBJ2-1
V: TRBV25-1
CDR3: CASRSGSYNEQFF

J: TRBJ2-7
V: TRBV20-1
CDR3: CSARRTSLAAEQYF

J: TRBJ2-1
V: TRBV15
CDR3: CATSRTTESYNEQFF

J: TRBJ2-5
V: TRBV5-1
CDR3: CASSWGLSLLQETQYF

J: TRBJ2-1
V: TRBV5-1
CDR3: CASSLAHGVGEQFF

J: TRBJ2-3
V: TRBV21-1
CDR3: CASSHSQLKTGTAKADTQYF

J: TRBJ2-1
V: TRBV27
CDR3: CASKGGSNSYNEQFF

J: TRBJ1-5
V: TRBV12-3/TRBV12-4
CDR3: CASSPTGGNSQPQHF

J: TRBJ2-6
V: TRBV6-1
CDR3: CASSEAPSGTNVLTF

J: TRBJ2-3
V: TRBV29-1
CDR3: CSVASGRAGGTQYF

J: TRBJ2-5
V: TRBV5-1
CDR3: CASTEIGGRGETQYF